Below are 22 T cell receptor beta chains sequenced from a single sample in a study of OX40 agonist ivuxolimab in advanced cancers. Measured with immunoSEQ multiplex PCR; TCRdb has only the in-frame clones, and not every one. The table lists fewer than 55,000 clones, approximately 90% of them singletons, with around 15% in the top ten. Sequenced here: CD4+ or CD8+ T cells sorted from blood, sampled in a trial of the OX40 agonist ivuxolimab. Every receptor here comes from an adult with an advanced solid tumor such as melanoma, head and neck, liver or kidney cancer.

This clone was detected a few times. J is TRBJ1-2 and V is TRBV6-5; D remains ambiguous. CDR1 is MNHEY, CDR2 SVGAGI, per germline. Trimming took off 8 bases at V and 8 bases at J, with 12 bases between the two ends. The CDR3 is 11 residues long. CDR3: CASLGLGGYTF. CDR3 in DNA: TGTGCCAGCCTCGGATTGGGAGGCTACACCTTC.

V gene TRBV11-2 combines with J gene TRBJ1-4, with D perhaps TRBD1 (5 bases). V shed 6 bases and J shed 4 bases, with 15 bases lying between them. The CDR3 has 15 amino acids. Germline values: CDR1 SGHAT, CDR2 FQNNGV. The DNA of the CDR3 is TGTGCCAGCAGACCCGGGGCCGGGGGTAATGAAAAACTGTTTTTT. This sequence encodes CASRPGAGGNEKLFF. The full variable domain, in which reference TRBV11-2 and TRBJ1-4 provide the parts outside the CDR3, is EAGVAQSPRYKIIEKRQSVAFWCNPISGHATLYWYQQILGQGPKLLIQFQNNGVVDDSQLPKDRFSAERLKGVDSTLKIQPAKLEDSAVYLCASRPGAGGNEKLFFGSGTQLSVL.

The chain links TRBV7-2 to TRBJ2-6, with 9 bases fitting TRBD1. The CDR3 totals 18 residues. Unmatched junction bases numbered 8, after V lost 5 bases and J lost 0 bases. Germline values: CDR1 SGHTA, CDR2 FQGNSA. The CDR3 is CASSPRDRVFSGANVLTF. DNA of the CDR3: TGTGCCAGCAGCCCTCGGGACAGGGTCTTCTCTGGGGCCAACGTCCTGACTTTC.

In nucleotides, the CDR3 is TGTGCCACCAGCAGAGAAGGGGTCAGGGGGTTCCCTAACTATGGCTACACCTTC. Translation: CATSREGVRGFPNYGYTF. This chain uses TRBV15 with TRBJ1-2; 7 nucleotides match TRBD1. The length of the CDR3 is 18 residues. The trim removed 0 bases at V and 0 bases at J, leaving 10 bases unmatched. CDR1 LNHNV and CDR2 YYDKDF come from the germline V gene (reference sequence).

The rearrangement links TRBV7-9 to TRBJ2-7; TRBD2 matches 7 bases. CDR1 SEHNR and CDR2 FQNEAQ come from the germline V gene (reference sequence). The CDR3 runs to 16 residues. With V trimmed by 5 bases and J by 3 bases, 13 bases remained unmatched. CDR3 region: CASSPREAGDYYEQYF. The CDR3 DNA follows: TGTGCCAGCAGCCCACGGGAGGCGGGGGACTACTACGAGCAGTACTTC.

This rearrangement joins TRBV5-8 to TRBJ2-7; D might be TRBD1 (6 bases). Germline CDR1 SGHTS, CDR2 YDEGEE. Trimming took off 4 bases at V and 2 bases at J, with 13 bases between the two ends. This CDR3 is 14 amino acids long. The CDR3 is CASSPGQNPYEQYF. The CDR3 nucleotides are TGTGCCAGCAGCCCGGGACAAAACCCCTACGAGCAGTACTTC.

The genes are TRBV9 and TRBJ2-7; 9 bases map to TRBD1. The germline CDR1 and CDR2 sequences are SGDLS and YYNGEE. After removal of 4 bases from V and 3 bases from J, the junction contained 5 bases not matched to a gene. The CDR3 covers 14 residues. DNA of the CDR3: TGTGCCAGCAGCTTCGGGACAGGGAGCTACGAGCAGTACTTC. This translates into CASSFGTGSYEQYF.

V usage is TRBV11-2 and J usage is TRBJ2-1, with 8 bases aligning to TRBD2. In germline, CDR1 is SGHAT, CDR2 FQNNGV. The CDR3 extends over 17 amino acids. V was clipped by 0 bases and J by 4 bases; unmatched bases: 8. The CDR3 nucleotides are TGTGCCAGCAGCTTAGAGCACAGCGGGGGAGAATACAATGAGCAGTTCTTC. Translated, it gives CASSLEHSGGEYNEQFF. The full variable domain, completed using reference TRBV11-2 and TRBJ2-1, is EAGVAQSPRYKIIEKRQSVAFWCNPISGHATLYWYQQILGQGPKLLIQFQNNGVVDDSQLPKDRFSAERLKGVDSTLKIQPAKLEDSAVYLCASSLEHSGGEYNEQFFGPGTRLTVL.

The chain combines TRBV5-1 with TRBJ2-6; D call uncertain. This CDR3 is 16 amino acids long. V shed 0 bases and J shed 1 base, with 8 bases lying between them. CDR1 is SGHRS, CDR2 YFSETQ, per germline. CDR3 bases: TGCGCCAGCAGCTTGGGTCGGCCATCTGGGGCCAACGTCCTGACTTTC. Its protein product is CASSLGRPSGANVLTF.

In its sample, this clone was seen once. The chain carries TRBV7-9 and TRBJ2-1; perhaps D is TRBD1 or TRBD2 (5 bases each). The CDR3 runs 12 residues. Per the germline V gene, CDR1 is SEHNR and CDR2 is FQNEAQ (reference sequence). Trimming took off 1 base at V and 16 bases at J, with 14 bases between the two ends. The CDR3 nucleotides read TGTGCCAGCAGCTTAGGGTCTTGGGGACCCTTCTTC. Translation gives CASSLGSWGPFF. Full variable domain (rest looked up from reference TRBV7-9 and TRBJ2-1): DTGVSQNPRHKITKRGQNVTFRCDPISEHNRLYWYRQTLGQGPEFLTYFQNEAQLEKSRLLSDRFSAERPKGSFSTLEIQRTEQGDSAMYLCASSLGSWGPFFGPGTRLTVL.

This chain connects TRBV4-3 to TRBJ2-2; D may be TRBD2 (5 bases). This CDR3 comprises 13 residues. CDR1 is LGHNA and CDR2 is YSLEER in the germline V gene. V lost 4 bases, J lost 5 bases, and 8 bases lay in between. CDR3 sequence: CASSLGDTGELFF. CDR3 in DNA: TGCGCCAGCAGCCTGGGAGATACCGGGGAGCTGTTTTTT.

The rearrangement uses TRBV6-6 and TRBJ1-1; TRBD1 is a possible D gene (5 bases). V lost 1 base and J 8 bases, leaving 11 bases between the germline ends. Germline loops: CDR1 MNHNY, CDR2 SVGAGI (reference sequence). This CDR3 region has 13 residues. The CDR3 region is CASSYYRNREAFF. DNA of the CDR3: TGTGCCAGCAGTTACTACAGGAATAGAGAAGCTTTCTTT.

This clone is termed medium-sized. The chain joins TRBV11-3 to TRBJ2-2; 7 bases align to TRBD2. Looked up from germline, CDR1 is SGHNT and CDR2 is YENEEA. This CDR3 has 14 amino acids. The V gene end was trimmed by 0 bases and the J gene end by 8 bases; junction bases not matched to a gene: 3. The CDR3 here is CASSLDQRGGELFF. In DNA form, the CDR3 reads TGTGCCAGCAGCTTAGACCAGCGGGGAGGGGAGCTGTTTTTT.

V is TRBV7-6 and J is TRBJ1-4, with 7 bases identical to TRBD1. The CDR3 is 16 amino acids. Trimming at V came to 1 base and at J to 8 bases, leaving 10 bases not matched to a gene. The V gene's germline CDR1 is SGHVS and CDR2 FNYEAQ. CDR3 nucleotides: TGTGCCAGCAGCTTAGGATACGGGACAGTTCTGGAAAAACTGTTTTTT. Protein: CASSLGYGTVLEKLFF.

The genes are TRBV7-9 and TRBJ2-7; 11 positions match TRBD1. Germline trimming cut 4 bases from V and 3 bases from J; bases unmatched to any gene: 5. Germline values: CDR1 SEHNR, CDR2 FQNEAQ (reference sequence). The CDR3 is made up of 15 amino acids. CDR3 nucleotides: TGTGCCAGCAGCTCCCCGGGACAGGGGGACTACGAGCAGTACTTC. Its protein is CASSSPGQGDYEQYF. The full variable domain, its missing parts supplied by reference TRBV7-9 and TRBJ2-7, is DTGVSQNPRHKITKRGQNVTFRCDPISEHNRLYWYRQTLGQGPEFLTYFQNEAQLEKSRLLSDRFSAERPKGSFSTLEIQRTEQGDSAMYLCASSSPGQGDYEQYFGPGTRLTVT.

The chain links TRBV30 to TRBJ1-1; D is ambiguous. Germline values: CDR1 GTSNPN, CDR2 SVGIG (reference sequence). Trimming left V 4 bases short and J 7 bases short, with 10 bases between. This CDR3 has 11 residues. This chain's CDR3 is CAWTVNFEAFF. Written as DNA, the CDR3 is TGTGCCTGGACCGTCAATTTTGAAGCTTTCTTT.

The chain links TRBV6-6 to TRBJ1-1; 7 nucleotides agree with TRBD1. Germline V gene sequence: CDR1 MNHNY, CDR2 SVGAGI (reference sequence). V was pared by 8 bases and J by 7 bases, with 4 bases of the junction left unmatched. This CDR3 spans 11 amino acids. The CDR3 DNA sequence: TGTGCCAGCCAGGGGGGACTTGAAGCTTTCTTT. Its translation: CASQGGLEAFF.

The gene calls are TRBV5-1 and TRBJ1-2; 12 nucleotides align to TRBD1. The V gene's germline CDR1 is SGHRS and CDR2 YFSETQ. V was clipped by 1 base and J by 3 bases; unmatched bases: 13. The CDR3 has 19 residues. CDR3: CASSLYPGQGASVDYGYTF. In DNA form, the CDR3 reads TGCGCCAGCAGCTTGTATCCGGGACAGGGGGCTAGTGTGGACTATGGCTACACCTTC.

V usage is TRBV6-6 and J usage is TRBJ2-5; D is uncertain. This CDR3 region has 12 residues. The germline CDR1 and CDR2 sequences are MNHNY and SVGAGI (reference sequence). With 4 bases removed from V and 3 bases from J, the gap between germline ends came to 6 bases. The CDR3 protein is CASSWSEETQYF. The CDR3 DNA reads as TGTGCCAGCAGTTGGTCCGAAGAGACCCAGTACTTC.

The J gene is TRBJ2-1, the V gene TRBV27; 10 bases map to TRBD1. The length of the CDR3 is 17 residues. The V and J ends lost 0 bases and 3 bases, in that order; junction bases with no gene match: 5. CDR1 and CDR2 from the germline V gene are MNHEY and SMNVEV (reference sequence). CDR3 bases: TGTGCCAGCAGTTTATCGGGACAGGGGCACATCTACAATGAGCAGTTCTTC. This codes for CASSLSGQGHIYNEQFF.

The chain couples TRBV27 to TRBJ2-1; 7 positions agree with TRBD2. The ends lost 4 bases at V and 6 bases at J; junction bases unmatched: 9. Germline V gene data show CDR1 as MNHEY and CDR2 as SMNVEV (reference sequence). This CDR3 has 15 residues. The CDR3 loop reads CASSWVAGVFNEQFF. CDR3 DNA: TGTGCCAGCAGTTGGGTGGCGGGGGTCTTCAATGAGCAGTTCTTC.

This sequence joins TRBV6-5 and TRBJ1-2; unclear D gene. Trimming took off 6 bases at V and 1 base at J, with 15 bases between the two ends. The CDR3 has 15 residues. Germline lookup yields CDR1 MNHEY and CDR2 SVGAGI. CDR3 sequence reads: CASSLAGDNNYGYTF. The CDR3 DNA reads TGTGCCAGCAGCCTGGCTGGAGACAATAACTATGGCTACACCTTC.